Sequencing of this T cell receptor (beta chain) was carried out in a study of cytomegalovirus exposure and HLA in healthy donors. Germline CDR1 and CDR2: ENHRY and SYGVKD. The ends lost 2 bases at V and 0 bases at J; junction bases unmatched: 6. The CDR3 is 17 residues long. All donors participated as healthy donors of bone marrow. 60 Vbeta and 13 Jbeta primers were used in PCR. Using immunoSEQ multiplex PCR, the repertoire was profiled, and TCRdb retains in-frame clones only, with some absent. The sample has 60,000 to 80,000 clones. Sequencing was carried out using PBMCs. The chain joins TRBV10-3 to TRBJ2-2; TRBD1 aligns across 7 bases. The clonotype originates from a boy aged 5-17 years in good health and CMV-seronegative. CDR3 loop: CAISEPGQVPNTGELFF. CDR3 coding DNA: TGTGCCATCAGTGAGCCAGGACAGGTCCCGAACACCGGGGAGCTGTTTTTT.